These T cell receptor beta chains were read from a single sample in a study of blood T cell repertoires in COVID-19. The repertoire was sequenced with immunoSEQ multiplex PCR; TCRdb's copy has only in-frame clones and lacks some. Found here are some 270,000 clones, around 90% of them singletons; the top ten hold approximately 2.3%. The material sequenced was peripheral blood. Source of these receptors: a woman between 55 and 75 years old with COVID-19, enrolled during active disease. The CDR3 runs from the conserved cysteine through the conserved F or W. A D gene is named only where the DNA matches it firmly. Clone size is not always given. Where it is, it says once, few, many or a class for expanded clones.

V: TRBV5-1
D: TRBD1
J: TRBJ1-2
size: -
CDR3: CASSFNPGQGVEYYGYTF
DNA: TGCGCCAGCAGCTTCAACCCGGGACAGGGGGTAGAGTACTATGGCTACACCTTC

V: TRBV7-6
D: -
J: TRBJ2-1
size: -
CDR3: CASSLVKSGAYNEQFF
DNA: TGTGCCAGCAGCTTAGTTAAAAGCGGAGCCTACAATGAGCAGTTCTTC

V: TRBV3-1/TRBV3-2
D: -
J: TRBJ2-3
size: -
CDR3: CASSQQGTDTQYF
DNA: TGTGCCAGCAGCCAACAGGGCACAGATACGCAGTATTTT

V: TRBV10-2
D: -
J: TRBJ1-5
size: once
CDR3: CASRLTGANQPQHF
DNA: TGCGCCAGCAGGCTTACAGGTGCTAATCAGCCCCAGCATTTT

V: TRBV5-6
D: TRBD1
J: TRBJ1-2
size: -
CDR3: CASSHRPRDSRGYTF
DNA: TGTGCCAGCAGCCACCGCCCCCGGGACAGTCGGGGCTACACCTTC

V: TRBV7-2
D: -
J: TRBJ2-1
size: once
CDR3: CASTRGAGKFF
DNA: TGTGCCAGCACCCGCGGGGCGGGGAAGTTCTTC

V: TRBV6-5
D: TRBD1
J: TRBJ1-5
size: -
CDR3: CASTGQGNQPQHF
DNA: TGTGCCAGCACGGGACAGGGAAATCAGCCCCAGCATTTT

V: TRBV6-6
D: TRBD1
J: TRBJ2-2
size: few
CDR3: CASSKPGQGSTGELFF
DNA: TGTGCCAGCAGCAAACCGGGACAGGGCTCCACCGGGGAGCTGTTTTTT

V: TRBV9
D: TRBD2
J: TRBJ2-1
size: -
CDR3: CASSDLRGGPYNEQFF
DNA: TGTGCCAGCAGCGACCTCCGGGGGGGCCCTTACAATGAGCAGTTCTTC

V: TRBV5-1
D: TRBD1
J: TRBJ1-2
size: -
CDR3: CASSLGDRYYGYTF
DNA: TGCGCCAGCAGCTTGGGGGACAGATACTATGGCTACACCTTC

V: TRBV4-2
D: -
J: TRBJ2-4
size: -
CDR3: CASSQAYREGNIQYF
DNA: TGTGCCAGCAGCCAAGCTTACAGGGAGGGAAACATTCAGTACTTC

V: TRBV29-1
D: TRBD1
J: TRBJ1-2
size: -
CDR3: CSADRTGYGYTF
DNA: TGCAGCGCGGACAGGACGGGCTATGGCTACACCTTC

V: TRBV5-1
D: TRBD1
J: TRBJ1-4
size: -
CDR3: CASSRSGTGGLDEKLFF
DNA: TGCGCCAGCAGTCGTTCCGGGACAGGGGGTTTGGACGAAAAACTGTTTTTT

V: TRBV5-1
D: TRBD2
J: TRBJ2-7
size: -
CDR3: CASSPGGTGAYEQYF
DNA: TGCGCCAGCAGCCCGGGGGGGACGGGCGCCTACGAGCAGTACTTC

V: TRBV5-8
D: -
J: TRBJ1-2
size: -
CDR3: CASSGRPANYGYTF
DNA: TGTGCCAGCAGCGGCAGGCCAGCTAACTATGGCTACACCTTC

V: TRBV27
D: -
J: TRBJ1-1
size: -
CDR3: CASSFTSGIRTEAFF
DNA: TGTGCCAGCAGTTTTACCTCGGGGATTCGGACTGAAGCTTTCTTT

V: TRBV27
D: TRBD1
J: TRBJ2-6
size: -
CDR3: CASSLSGQFSGANVLTF
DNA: TGTGCCAGCAGTTTATCGGGACAGTTCTCTGGGGCCAACGTCCTGACTTTC

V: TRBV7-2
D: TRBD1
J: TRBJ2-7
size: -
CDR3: CASSLERTGREQYF
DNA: TGTGCCAGCAGCCTAGAACGGACAGGCCGCGAGCAGTACTTC

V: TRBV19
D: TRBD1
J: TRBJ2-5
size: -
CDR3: CASRQGALQETQYF
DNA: TGTGCCAGTAGACAGGGGGCTCTCCAAGAGACCCAGTACTTC

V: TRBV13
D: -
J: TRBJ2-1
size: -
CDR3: CASSFGQPYNEQFF
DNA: TGTGCCAGCAGCTTCGGACAGCCGTACAATGAGCAGTTCTTC

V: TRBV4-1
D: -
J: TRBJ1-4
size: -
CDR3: CASSQETPGTRNEKLFF
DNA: TGCGCCAGCAGCCAAGAAACCCCCGGGACACGTAATGAAAAACTGTTTTTT

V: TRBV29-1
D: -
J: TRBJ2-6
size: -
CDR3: CSVEEFRSSSGANVLTF
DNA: TGCAGCGTTGAAGAGTTTCGTTCGAGCTCTGGGGCCAACGTCCTGACTTTC

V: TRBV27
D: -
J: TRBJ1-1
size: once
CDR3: CASSWSSGTEAFF
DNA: TGTGCCAGTTCGTGGTCTTCAGGGACTGAAGCTTTCTTT

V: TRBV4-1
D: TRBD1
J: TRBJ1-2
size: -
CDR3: CASSQGGTGIFGYTF
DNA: TGCGCCAGCAGCCAAGGGGGGACAGGGATATTTGGCTACACCTTC

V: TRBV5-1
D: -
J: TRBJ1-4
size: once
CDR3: CASSFRGHEKLFF
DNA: TGCGCCAGCAGCTTTAGGGGTCATGAAAAACTGTTTTTT

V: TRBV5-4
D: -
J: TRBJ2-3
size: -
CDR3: CASSLVWGDSTDTQYF
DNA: TGTGCCAGCAGCTTGGTGTGGGGGGATAGCACAGATACGCAGTATTTT

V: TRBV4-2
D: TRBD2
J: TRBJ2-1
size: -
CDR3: CASSQVPRGGKYNEQFF
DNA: TGTGCCAGCAGCCAAGTGCCGCGGGGGGGCAAGTACAATGAGCAGTTCTTC

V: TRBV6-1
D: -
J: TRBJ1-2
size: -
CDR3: CASSEVWGSSRVGYTF
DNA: TGTGCCAGCAGTGAAGTTTGGGGCAGCTCAAGGGTTGGCTACACCTTC

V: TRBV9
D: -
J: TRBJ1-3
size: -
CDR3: CASSVAPGGSGNTIYF
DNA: TGTGCCAGCAGCGTAGCCCCTGGAGGGTCTGGAAACACCATATATTTT

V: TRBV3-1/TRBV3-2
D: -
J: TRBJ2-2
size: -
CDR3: CASSQGTEQSSNTGELFF
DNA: TGTGCCAGCAGCCAAGGGACAGAGCAAAGTTCGAACACCGGGGAGCTGTTTTTT

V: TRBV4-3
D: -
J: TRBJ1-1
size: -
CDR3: CASSQVGRGTTEAFF
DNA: TGCGCCAGCAGCCAAGTCGGTCGGGGTACGACTGAAGCTTTCTTT

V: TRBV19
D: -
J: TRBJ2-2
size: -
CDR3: CASSRQGGPGELFF
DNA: TGTGCCAGTAGTCGCCAGGGTGGGCCCGGGGAGCTGTTTTTT

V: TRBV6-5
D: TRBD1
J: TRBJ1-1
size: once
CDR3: CASSWDRGAEAFF
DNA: TGTGCCAGCAGTTGGGACAGAGGCGCTGAAGCTTTCTTT

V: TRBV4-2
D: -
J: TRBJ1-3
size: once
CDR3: CASSQESYRLISGNTIYF
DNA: TGTGCCAGCAGCCAAGAGAGTTACAGGTTAATCTCTGGAAACACCATATATTTT

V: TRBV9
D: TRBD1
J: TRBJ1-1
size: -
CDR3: CASSPGGEAFF
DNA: TGTGCCAGCAGCCCAGGGGGAGAAGCTTTCTTT

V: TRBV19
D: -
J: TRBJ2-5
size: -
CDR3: CASAPGRRQETQYF
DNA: TGTGCCAGTGCCCCAGGACGGAGGCAAGAGACCCAGTACTTC

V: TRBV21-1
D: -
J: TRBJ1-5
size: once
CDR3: CASSKGRRCNQPQHF
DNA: TGTGCCAGCAGCAAAGGCCGTAGATGCAATCAGCCCCAGCATTTT

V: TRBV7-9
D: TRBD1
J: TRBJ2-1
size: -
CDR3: CASSLGGGQGPYNEQFF
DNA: TGTGCCAGCAGCTTAGGGGGGGGACAGGGCCCCTACAATGAGCAGTTCTTC

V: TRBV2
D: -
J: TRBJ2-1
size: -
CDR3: CASILRGGAPNEQFF
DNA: TGTGCCAGCATCCTTAGGGGGGGCGCCCCCAATGAGCAGTTCTTC

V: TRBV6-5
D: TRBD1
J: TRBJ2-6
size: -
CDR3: CASSRQGLGANVLTF
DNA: TGTGCCAGCAGTCGACAGGGCCTTGGGGCCAACGTCCTGACTTTC

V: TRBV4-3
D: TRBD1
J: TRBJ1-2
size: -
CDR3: CASSQLQGANYGYTF
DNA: TGCGCCAGCAGCCAATTACAGGGGGCAAACTATGGCTACACCTTC

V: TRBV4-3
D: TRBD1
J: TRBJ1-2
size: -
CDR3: CASSQDGAQGVSSGYTF
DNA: TGCGCCAGCAGCCAAGATGGGGCACAGGGGGTATCAAGTGGCTACACCTTC

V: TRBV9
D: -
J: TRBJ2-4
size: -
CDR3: CASSVASPRAKNIQYF
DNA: TGTGCCAGCAGCGTAGCAAGCCCACGGGCCAAAAACATTCAGTACTTC

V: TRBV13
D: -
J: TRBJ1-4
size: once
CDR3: CASSLGATPNEKLFF
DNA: TGTGCCAGCAGCTTAGGAGCGACGCCGAATGAAAAACTGTTTTTT

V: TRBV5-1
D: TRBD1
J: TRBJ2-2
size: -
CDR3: CASSLGPDRANTGELFF
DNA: TGCGCCAGCAGCTTGGGACCCGACAGGGCGAACACCGGGGAGCTGTTTTTT

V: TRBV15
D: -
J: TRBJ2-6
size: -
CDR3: CATSRRILRGEADVLTF
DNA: TGTGCCACCAGCAGAAGAATCCTTAGAGGGGAGGCGGACGTCCTGACTTTC

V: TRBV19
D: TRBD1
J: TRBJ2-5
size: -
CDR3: CASSIGQGAETQYF
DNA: TGTGCCAGTAGTATCGGACAGGGGGCGGAGACCCAGTACTTC

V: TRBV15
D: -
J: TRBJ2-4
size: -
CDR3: CATSRGSGLGGKNIQYF
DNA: TGTGCCACCAGCAGGGGCTCAGGACTGGGAGGTAAAAACATTCAGTACTTC

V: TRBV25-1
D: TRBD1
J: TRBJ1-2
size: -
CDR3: CASRRQGAFGYTF
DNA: TGTGCCAGCAGAAGACAGGGGGCGTTTGGCTACACCTTC